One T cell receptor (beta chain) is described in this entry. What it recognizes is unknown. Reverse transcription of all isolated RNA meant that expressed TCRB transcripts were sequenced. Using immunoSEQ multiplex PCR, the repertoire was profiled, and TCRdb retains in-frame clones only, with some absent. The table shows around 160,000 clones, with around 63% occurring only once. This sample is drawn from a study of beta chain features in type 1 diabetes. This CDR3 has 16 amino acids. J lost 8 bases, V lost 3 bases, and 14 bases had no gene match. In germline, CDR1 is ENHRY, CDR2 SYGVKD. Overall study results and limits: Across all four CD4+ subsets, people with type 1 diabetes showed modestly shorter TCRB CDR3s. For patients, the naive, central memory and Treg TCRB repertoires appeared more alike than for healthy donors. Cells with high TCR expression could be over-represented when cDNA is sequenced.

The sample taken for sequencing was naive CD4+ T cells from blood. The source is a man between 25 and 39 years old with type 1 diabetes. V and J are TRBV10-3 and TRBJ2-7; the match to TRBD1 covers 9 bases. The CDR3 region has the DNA TGTGCCATCAGTGATTTCGGGACAGGGCCCCCTACGAAGCAGTACTTC. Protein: CAISDFGTGPPTKQYF.